One sample yielded the 11 T cell receptor beta chains listed below, sequenced in a study of cytomegalovirus exposure and HLA in healthy donors. PCR amplification relied on 60 Vbeta primers (plus 13 Jbeta primers). The data were produced by immunoSEQ multiplex PCR, yet TCRdb's version contains in-frame clones alone and is incomplete. In the table there are about 130,000 clones, 60% to 80% of which are singletons. The source material was PBMCs. The receptor set was obtained from a woman aged 45-65 years in good health and CMV-seronegative.

The J gene is TRBJ1-6, the V gene TRBV7-2; D gene unclear. Trimming took off 7 bases at V and 10 bases at J, with 20 bases between the two ends. CDR3 length: 15 amino acids. Germline lookup yields CDR1 SGHTA and CDR2 FQGNSA. DNA for the CDR3: TGTGCCAGCACCTCAGTGATATCCCGCCAGTCACCCCTCCACTTT. Its protein product is CASTSVISRQSPLHF.

This rearrangement joins TRBV30 to TRBJ1-3; 7 bases fit TRBD1. Per the germline V gene, CDR1 is GTSNPN and CDR2 is SVGIG (reference sequence). V trimming: 0 bases; J trimming: 2 bases; junction bases outside the gene matches: 10. This CDR3 comprises 17 residues. This CDR3 is CAWSVLGGQLTGNTIYF. In DNA form, the CDR3 reads TGTGCCTGGAGTGTACTAGGGGGACAGCTGACTGGAAACACCATATATTTT.

V and J are TRBV30 and TRBJ1-1, with 7 bases matching TRBD1. The length of the CDR3 is 14 residues. In germline, CDR1 is GTSNPN, CDR2 SVGIG (reference sequence). Trimming took 7 bases from V and 4 from J; bases not matched to a gene: 12. CDR3 DNA sequence: TGTGCCTACCACATAGGGGGCGCGATCACTGAAGCTTTCTTT. Amino acids: CAYHIGGAITEAFF.

This clone was observed once. CDR3 residues: CASSLTKEGDEKLFF. CDR3 nucleotide sequence: TGTGCCAGCAGCTTAACTAAAGAGGGTGATGAAAAACTGTTTTTT. The chain combines TRBV7-9 with TRBJ1-4; D gene ambiguous. Germline CDR1 and CDR2: SEHNR and FQNEAQ (reference sequence). This CDR3 has 15 amino acids. The germline V and J ends were trimmed by 2 bases and 6 bases, with 13 bases remaining between them.

J is TRBJ2-2 and V is TRBV7-2; D remains unclear. Germline CDR1 SGHTA, CDR2 FQGNSA. The CDR3 loop spans 13 amino acids. V was trimmed by 3 bases and J by 4 bases, leaving 6 bases between them. The CDR3 here is CASSFLGTGELFF. In nucleotides, the CDR3 is TGTGCCAGCAGCTTTCTAGGCACCGGGGAGCTGTTTTTT.

The chain couples TRBV6-6 to TRBJ2-3; weak D call: TRBD2 (5 bases). This CDR3 spans 14 amino acids. The V gene's germline CDR1 is MNHNY and CDR2 SVGAGI (reference sequence). Trimming left V 2 bases short and J 3 bases short, with 9 bases between. The CDR3 DNA reads as TGTGCCAGCAGTTACCGGGAAGGGACAGATACGCAGTATTTT. As protein: CASSYREGTDTQYF.

This clone showed up just once. The CDR3 DNA is TGTGCCAGTCGATTTACGGGTACCTACGAGCAGTACTTC. Its protein product is CASRFTGTYEQYF. The genes are TRBV27 and TRBJ2-7; no definite D call. The germline V gene has CDR1 MNHEY and CDR2 SMNVEV (reference sequence). The CDR3 runs 13 residues. Trimming cost V 9 bases and J 2 bases, with 14 bases left between them.

V is TRBV30 and J is TRBJ1-3; 11 bases are shared with TRBD1. The junction had 14 bases not matched to a gene; V was cut back by 7 bases and J by 0 bases. This CDR3 has 18 amino acids. Germline V gene data show CDR1 as GTSNPN and CDR2 as SVGIG (reference sequence). Written as DNA, the CDR3 is TGTGCCTCCCAGATGGGACAGGGGGTTTCGTTCTCTGGAAACACCATATATTTT. This encodes CASQMGQGVSFSGNTIYF.

The genes are TRBV18 and TRBJ2-7; 9 bases fit TRBD2. Germline V gene data show CDR1 as KGHSH and CDR2 as LQKENI. The junction had 1 base not matched to a gene; V was cut back by 5 bases and J by 2 bases. The CDR3 has 13 amino acids. CDR3 sequence (DNA): TGTGCCAGCTCATTAGCGGGGGCCTACGAGCAGTACTTC. Amino acid sequence: CASSLAGAYEQYF.

This clone was recorded once. V is TRBV30 and J is TRBJ2-2, with TRBD2 matching over 10 bases. Germline assignment: CDR1 GTSNPN and CDR2 SVGIG (reference sequence). The CDR3 covers 16 residues. Germline trimming cut 0 bases from V and 3 bases from J; bases unmatched to any gene: 4. DNA of the CDR3: TGTGCCTGGAGTGTAGCGGGAGGGCCTTACACCGGGGAGCTGTTTTTT. Protein sequence: CAWSVAGGPYTGELFF.

This rearrangement joins TRBV28 to TRBJ2-7; tentative D call: TRBD2 (6 bases). From germline, CDR1 is MDHEN and CDR2 SYDVKM. The CDR3 totals 14 residues. Trimming left V 5 bases short and J 2 bases short, with 13 bases between. CDR3 DNA: TGTGCCAGCAGTCCCAGCCGGGAGCCCTACGAGCAGTACTTC. It specifies CASSPSREPYEQYF.